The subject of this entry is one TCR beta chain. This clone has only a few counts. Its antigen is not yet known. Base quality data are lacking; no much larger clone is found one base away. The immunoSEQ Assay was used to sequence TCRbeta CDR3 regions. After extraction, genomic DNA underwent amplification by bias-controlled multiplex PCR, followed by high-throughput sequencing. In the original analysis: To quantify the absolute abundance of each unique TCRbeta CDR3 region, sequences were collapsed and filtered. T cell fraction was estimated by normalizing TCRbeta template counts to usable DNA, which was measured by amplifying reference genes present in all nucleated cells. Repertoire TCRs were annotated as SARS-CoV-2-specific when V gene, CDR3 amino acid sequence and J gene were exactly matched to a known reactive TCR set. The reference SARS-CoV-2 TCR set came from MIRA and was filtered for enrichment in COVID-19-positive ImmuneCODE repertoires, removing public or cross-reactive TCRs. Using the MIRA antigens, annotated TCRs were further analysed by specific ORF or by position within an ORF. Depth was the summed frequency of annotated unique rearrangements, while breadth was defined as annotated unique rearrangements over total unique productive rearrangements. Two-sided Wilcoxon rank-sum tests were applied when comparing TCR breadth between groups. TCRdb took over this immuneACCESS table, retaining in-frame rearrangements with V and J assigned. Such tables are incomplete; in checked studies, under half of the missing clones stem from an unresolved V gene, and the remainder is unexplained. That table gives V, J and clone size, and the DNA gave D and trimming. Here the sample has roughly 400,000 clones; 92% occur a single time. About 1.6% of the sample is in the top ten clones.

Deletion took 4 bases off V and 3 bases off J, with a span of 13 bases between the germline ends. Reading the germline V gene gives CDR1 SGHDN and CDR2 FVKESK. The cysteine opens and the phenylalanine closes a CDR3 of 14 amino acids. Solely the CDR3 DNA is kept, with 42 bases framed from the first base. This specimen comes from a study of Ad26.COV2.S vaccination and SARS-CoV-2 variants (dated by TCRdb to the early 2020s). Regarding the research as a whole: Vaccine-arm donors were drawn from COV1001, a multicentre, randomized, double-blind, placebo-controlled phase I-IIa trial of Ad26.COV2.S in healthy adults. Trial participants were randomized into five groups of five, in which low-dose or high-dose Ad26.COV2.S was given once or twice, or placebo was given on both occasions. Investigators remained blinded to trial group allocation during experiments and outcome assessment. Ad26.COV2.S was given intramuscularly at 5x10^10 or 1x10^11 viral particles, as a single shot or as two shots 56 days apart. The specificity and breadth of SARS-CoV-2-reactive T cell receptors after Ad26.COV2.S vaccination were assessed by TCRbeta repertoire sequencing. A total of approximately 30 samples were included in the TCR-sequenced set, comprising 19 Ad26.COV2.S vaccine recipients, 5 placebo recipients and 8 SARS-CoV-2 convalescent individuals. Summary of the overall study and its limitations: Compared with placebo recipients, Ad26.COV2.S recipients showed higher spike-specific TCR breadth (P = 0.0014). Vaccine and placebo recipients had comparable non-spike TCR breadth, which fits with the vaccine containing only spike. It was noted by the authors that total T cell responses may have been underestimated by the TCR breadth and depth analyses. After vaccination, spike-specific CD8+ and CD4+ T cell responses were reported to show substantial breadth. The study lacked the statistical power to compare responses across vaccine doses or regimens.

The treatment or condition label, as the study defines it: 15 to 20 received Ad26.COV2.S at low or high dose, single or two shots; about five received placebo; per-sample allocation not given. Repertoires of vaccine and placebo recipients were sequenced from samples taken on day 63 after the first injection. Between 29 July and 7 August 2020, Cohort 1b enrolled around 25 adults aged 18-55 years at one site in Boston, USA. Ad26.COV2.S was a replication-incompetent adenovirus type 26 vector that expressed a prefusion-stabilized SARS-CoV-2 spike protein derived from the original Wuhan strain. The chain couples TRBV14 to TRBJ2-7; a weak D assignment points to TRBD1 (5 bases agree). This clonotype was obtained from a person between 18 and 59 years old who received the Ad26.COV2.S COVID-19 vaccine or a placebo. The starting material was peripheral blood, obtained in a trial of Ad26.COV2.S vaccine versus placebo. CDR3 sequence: CASSRQTGYYEQYF. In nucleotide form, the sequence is TGTGCCAGCAGCCGCCAAACAGGTTACTACGAGCAGTACTTC.